Listed here are 12 T cell receptor beta chains from one sample, sequenced in a study of blood T cells in healthy people across ages. The use of a sample-barcoded 5' primer and a J-beta primer mix characterized a second PCR of roughly 7 to 11 cycles. TCRdb itself ran the 5' RACE reads through MiXCR, one entry per CDR3 protein. The profile shows about 840,000 distinct CDR3 sequences, about 27% of them singletons. The sample was also linked to a second study, of T cells of mothers and their children.

The source material was blood. Receptors were obtained from a middle-aged woman in good health.

This clonotype appeared many times. The rearrangement uses TRBV11-2 and TRBJ2-3; D unresolved. The germline CDR1 and CDR2 sequences are SGHAT and FQNNGV. Deletions cut 8 bases from V and 2 bases from J, with 17 bases between. This CDR3 comprises 15 residues. This CDR3 reads CASEPLGQDTDTQYF. The CDR3 DNA sequence: TGTGCCAGCGAACCTCTGGGTCAGGACACAGATACGCAGTATTTT. Together with reference TRBV11-2 and TRBJ2-3, the CDR3 gives the full variable domain: EAGVAQSPRYKIIEKRQSVAFWCNPISGHATLYWYQQILGQGPKLLIQFQNNGVVDDSQLPKDRFSAERLKGVDSTLKIQPAKLEDSAVYLCASEPLGQDTDTQYFGPGTRLTVL.

The V and J genes are TRBV6-6 and TRBJ1-6, with 9 bases identical to TRBD1. With 5 bases clipped from V and 8 bases from J, the junction kept 7 bases outside the gene matches. Germline CDR1 is MNHNY and CDR2 is SVGAGI (reference sequence). The CDR3 is 15 residues long. The CDR3 DNA reads as TGTGCCAGCAGTAAAGGACAGGGGACGGATTCACCCCTCCACTTT. Translated, it gives CASSKGQGTDSPLHF.

In its sample, this clonotype was seen many times. One junction end disagrees with the germline gene, perhaps due to a read error. The chain is built from TRBV5-1 and TRBJ1-2, with 7 bases lining up with TRBD1. Germline CDR1 reads SGHRS; CDR2 reads YFSETQ. The CDR3 sequence is 14 residues long. The DNA for the CDR3 is TGTGCCAGCAGCAGCCGACAGGGAAACTATGGCTACACCTTC. This translates into CASSSRQGNYGYTF. The full variable domain, completed using reference TRBV5-1 and TRBJ1-2, is KAGVTQTPRYLIKTRGQQVTLSCSPISGHRSVSWYQQTPGQGLQFLFEYFSETQRNKGNFPGRFSGRQFSNSRSEMNVSTLELGDSALYLCASSSRQGNYGYTFGSGTRLTVV.

This clonotype was seen only a few times. J is TRBJ2-5 and V is TRBV18; D possibly uses TRBD1 or TRBD2 (6 bases each). The CDR3 totals 13 residues. V lost 8 bases and J 1 base, leaving 11 bases between the germline ends. CDR1 is KGHSH and CDR2 is LQKENI in the germline V gene. CDR3 coding DNA: TGTGCCAGCGAACAGGGACTCCAAGAGACCCAGTACTTC. Translation gives CASEQGLQETQYF.

This clonotype was found a few times. The rearrangement joins TRBV20-1 to TRBJ2-7; 9 bases align to TRBD1. The V gene end was trimmed by 5 bases and the J gene end by 3 bases; junction bases not matched to a gene: 11. The CDR3 runs to 15 residues. The germline V gene encodes CDR1 DFQATT and CDR2 SNEGSKA (reference sequence). The CDR3 nucleotides read TGCAGTGCTCACCTCCGGGACAGGGTCGTCTACGAGCAGTACTTC. Translated, it gives CSAHLRDRVVYEQYF.

A word on this clonotype: This may arise from a read error, as a much more abundant clone is one base away. This chain joins TRBV24-1 and TRBJ2-3; TRBD2 aligns across 12 bases. Germline lookup yields CDR1 KGHDR and CDR2 SFDVKD. CDR3 size: 17 residues. V lost 9 bases, J lost 0 bases, and 9 bases stayed unmatched. CDR3 bases: TGTGCCACCGGGGGTGGTGGACTAGCGGGAAGCACAGATACGCAGTATTTT. This codes for CATGGGGLAGSTDTQYF.

Note on this clonotype: A read error may explain this, as a much larger clone is one base away. The chain carries TRBV20-1 and TRBJ2-1, with D possibly being TRBD2 (7 bases). V lost 4 bases and J 13 bases, leaving 23 bases between the germline ends. Germline CDR1 DFQATT, CDR2 SNEGSKA (reference sequence). The CDR3 is made up of 14 amino acids. CDR3 sequence reads: CSATLWGGRETQFF. The DNA for the CDR3 is TGCAGTGCTACGTTATGGGGGGGCAGAGAGACCCAGTTCTTC.

CDR3 loop: CASSPLITPSTDTQYF. In DNA form, the CDR3 reads TGCGCCAGCAGCCCTCTTATCACCCCTAGCACAGATACGCAGTATTTT. This chain joins TRBV4-1 and TRBJ2-3; D remains unclear. V was pared by 4 bases and J by 0 bases, with 14 bases between. The CDR3 runs 16 residues. Germline V lookup: CDR1 MGHRA, CDR2 YSYEKL.

This clonotype was counted between two and nine times. The chain carries TRBV2 and TRBJ2-1; 13 positions match TRBD2. This CDR3 has 13 residues. Losses at the gene ends were 8 bases for V and 5 bases for J; bases not matched to a gene: 0. Germline loops: CDR1 SNHLY, CDR2 FYNNEI. The CDR3 DNA reads as TGTGCCAGCGGGACTAGCGGGGACAATGAGCAGTTCTTC. The encoded protein is CASGTSGDNEQFF.

Ten or more counts support this clonotype. The V call is TRBV12-3 or TRBV12-4, the J call TRBJ2-1; D is possibly TRBD2 (6 bases). The CDR3 has 13 amino acids. Trimming shortened V by 7 bases and J by 8 bases, and 15 bases separated the two germline ends. In nucleotides, the CDR3 is TGTGCCAGCACCCCAGGAGGGTTGGATGAGCAGTTCTTC. As protein: CASTPGGLDEQFF.

The sample holds many counts of this clonotype. The rearrangement links TRBV4-1 to TRBJ1-6; TRBD1 matches at 10 bases. The CDR3 extends over 18 amino acids. Trimming at V came to 1 base and at J to 7 bases, leaving 10 bases not matched to a gene. CDR1 is MGHRA and CDR2 is YSYEKL in the germline V gene. The CDR3 reads CASSQGADRGRNNSPLHF. CDR3 nucleotides: TGCGCCAGCAGCCAAGGAGCTGACAGGGGGCGCAACAATTCACCCCTCCACTTT.

This clonotype appeared a few times. V gene TRBV7-9 combines with J gene TRBJ2-7; D may be TRBD1 or TRBD2 (5 bases each). The germline CDR1 and CDR2 sequences are SEHNR and FQNEAQ (reference sequence). V lost 4 bases to trimming and J lost 1 base, with 14 bases between them. The CDR3 is 15 residues long. The CDR3 DNA sequence: TGTGCCAGCAGCTCCGGGACGCTGGCGTCCTACGAGCAGTACTTC. Translating gives CASSSGTLASYEQYF.